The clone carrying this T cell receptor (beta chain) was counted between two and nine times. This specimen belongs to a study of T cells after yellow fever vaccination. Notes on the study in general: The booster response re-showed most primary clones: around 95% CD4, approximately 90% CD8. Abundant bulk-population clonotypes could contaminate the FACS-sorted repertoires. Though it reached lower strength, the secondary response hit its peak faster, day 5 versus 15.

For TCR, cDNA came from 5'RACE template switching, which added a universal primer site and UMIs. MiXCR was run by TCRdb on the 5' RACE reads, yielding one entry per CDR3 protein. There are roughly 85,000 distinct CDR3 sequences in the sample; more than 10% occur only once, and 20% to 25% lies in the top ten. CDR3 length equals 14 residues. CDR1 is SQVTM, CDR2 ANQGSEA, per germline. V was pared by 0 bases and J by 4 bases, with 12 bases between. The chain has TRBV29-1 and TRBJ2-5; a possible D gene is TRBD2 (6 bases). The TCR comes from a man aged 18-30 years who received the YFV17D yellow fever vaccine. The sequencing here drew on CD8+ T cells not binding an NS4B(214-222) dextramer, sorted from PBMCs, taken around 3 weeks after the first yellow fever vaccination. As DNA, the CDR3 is TGCAGCGTTGAAGATGGCGGGGACGGAGAGACCCAGTACTTC. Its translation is CSVEDGGDGETQYF.